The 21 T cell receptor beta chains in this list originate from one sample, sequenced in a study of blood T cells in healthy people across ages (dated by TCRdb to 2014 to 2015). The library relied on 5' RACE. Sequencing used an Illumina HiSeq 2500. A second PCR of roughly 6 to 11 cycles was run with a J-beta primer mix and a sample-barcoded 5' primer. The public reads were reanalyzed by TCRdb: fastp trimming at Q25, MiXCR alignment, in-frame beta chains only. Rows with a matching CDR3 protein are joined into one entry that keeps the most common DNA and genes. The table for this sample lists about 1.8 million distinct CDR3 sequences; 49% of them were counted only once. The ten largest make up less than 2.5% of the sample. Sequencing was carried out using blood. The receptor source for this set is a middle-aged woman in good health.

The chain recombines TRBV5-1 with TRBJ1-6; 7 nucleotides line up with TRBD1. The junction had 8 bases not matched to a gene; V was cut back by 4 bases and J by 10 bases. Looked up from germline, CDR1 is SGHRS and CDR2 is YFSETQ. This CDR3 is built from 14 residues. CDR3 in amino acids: CASSRTGGGSPLHF. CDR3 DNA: TGCGCCAGCAGCCGGACAGGAGGGGGCTCACCCCTCCACTTT.

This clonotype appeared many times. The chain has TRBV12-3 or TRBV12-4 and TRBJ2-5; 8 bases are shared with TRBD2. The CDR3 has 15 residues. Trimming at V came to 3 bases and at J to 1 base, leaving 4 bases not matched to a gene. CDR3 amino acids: CASSFPLAVQETQYF. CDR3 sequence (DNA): TGTGCCAGCAGTTTCCCACTAGCGGTCCAAGAGACCCAGTACTTC.

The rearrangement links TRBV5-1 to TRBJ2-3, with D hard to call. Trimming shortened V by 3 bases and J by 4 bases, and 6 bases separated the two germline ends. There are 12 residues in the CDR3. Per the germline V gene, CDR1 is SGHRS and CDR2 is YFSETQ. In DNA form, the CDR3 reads TGCGCCAGCAGCTCCGCCGCAGATACGCAGTATTTT. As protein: CASSSAADTQYF.

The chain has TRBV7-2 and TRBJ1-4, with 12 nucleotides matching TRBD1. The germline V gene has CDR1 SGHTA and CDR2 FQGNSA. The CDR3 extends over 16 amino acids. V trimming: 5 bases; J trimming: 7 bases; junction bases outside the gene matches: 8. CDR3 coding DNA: TGTGCCAGCAGCCCAGTCCGGGACAGGGGGCGTGAAAAACTGTTTTTT. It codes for CASSPVRDRGREKLFF.

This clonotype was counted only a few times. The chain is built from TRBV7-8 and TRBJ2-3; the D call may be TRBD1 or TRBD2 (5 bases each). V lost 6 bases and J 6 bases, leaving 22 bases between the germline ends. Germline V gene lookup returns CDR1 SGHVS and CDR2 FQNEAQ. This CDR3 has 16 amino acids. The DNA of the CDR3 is TGTGCCAGCAGAAGAGGGGCAGTCCGTTCCCGTGATACGCAGTATTTT. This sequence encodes CASRRGAVRSRDTQYF.

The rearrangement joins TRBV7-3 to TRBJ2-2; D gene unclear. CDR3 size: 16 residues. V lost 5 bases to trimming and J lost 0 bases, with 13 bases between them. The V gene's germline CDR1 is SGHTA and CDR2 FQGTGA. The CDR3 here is CASSPLTNPNTGELFF. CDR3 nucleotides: TGTGCCAGCAGCCCTTTGACCAACCCGAACACCGGGGAGCTGTTTTTT.

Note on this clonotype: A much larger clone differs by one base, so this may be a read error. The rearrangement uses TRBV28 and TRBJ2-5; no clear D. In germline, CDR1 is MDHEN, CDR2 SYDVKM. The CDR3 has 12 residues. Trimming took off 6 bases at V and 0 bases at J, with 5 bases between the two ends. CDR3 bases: TGTGCCAGCAGGGTCAACCAAGAGACCCAGTACTTC. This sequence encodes CASRVNQETQYF.

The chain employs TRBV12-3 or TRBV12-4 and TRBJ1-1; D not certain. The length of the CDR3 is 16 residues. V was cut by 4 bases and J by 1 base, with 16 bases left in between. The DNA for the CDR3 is TGTGCCAGCAGTTCGAGTTGGACTAGGCGGAACACTGAAGCTTTCTTT. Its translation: CASSSSWTRRNTEAFF.

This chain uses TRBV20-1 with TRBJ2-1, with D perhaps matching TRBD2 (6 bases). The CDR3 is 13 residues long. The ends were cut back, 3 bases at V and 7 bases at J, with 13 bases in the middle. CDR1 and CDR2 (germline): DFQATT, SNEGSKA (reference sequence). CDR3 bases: TGCAGTGCTAGTTGGCTAGCGAGGAATGAGCAGTTCTTC. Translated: CSASWLARNEQFF.

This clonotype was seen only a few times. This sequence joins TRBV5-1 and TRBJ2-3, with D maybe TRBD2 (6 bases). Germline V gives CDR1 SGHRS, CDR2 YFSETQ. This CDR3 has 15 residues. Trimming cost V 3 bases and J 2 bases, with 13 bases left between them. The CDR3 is CASSSGLDYTDTQYF. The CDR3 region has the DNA TGCGCCAGCAGCTCGGGACTCGATTACACAGATACGCAGTATTTT.

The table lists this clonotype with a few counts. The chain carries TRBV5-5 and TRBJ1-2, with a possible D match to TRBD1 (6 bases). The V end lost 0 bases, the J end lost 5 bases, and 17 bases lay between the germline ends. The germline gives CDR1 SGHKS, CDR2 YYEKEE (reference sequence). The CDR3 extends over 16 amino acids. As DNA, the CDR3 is TGTGCCAGCAGCTTGGAGTCGGGCAGGGGATATTATGGCTACACCTTC. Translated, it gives CASSLESGRGYYGYTF. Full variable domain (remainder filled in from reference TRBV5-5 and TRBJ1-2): DAGVTQSPTHLIKTRGQQVTLRCSPISGHKSVSWYQQVLGQGPQFIFQYYEKEERGRGNFPDRFSARQFPNYSSELNVNALLLGDSALYLCASSLESGRGYYGYTFGSGTRLTVV.

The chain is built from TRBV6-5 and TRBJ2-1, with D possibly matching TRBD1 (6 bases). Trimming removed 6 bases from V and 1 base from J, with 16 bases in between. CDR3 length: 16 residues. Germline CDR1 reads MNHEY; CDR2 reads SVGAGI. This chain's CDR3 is CASRPRGGRSYNEQFF. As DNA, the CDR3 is TGTGCCAGCAGGCCCAGGGGTGGTAGGTCCTACAATGAGCAGTTCTTC.

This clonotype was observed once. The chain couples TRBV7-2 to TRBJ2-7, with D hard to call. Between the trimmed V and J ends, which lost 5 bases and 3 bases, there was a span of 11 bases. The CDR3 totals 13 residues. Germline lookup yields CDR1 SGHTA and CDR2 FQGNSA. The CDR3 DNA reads TGTGCCAGCAGCGCCCAAGGGAACTACGAGCAGTACTTC. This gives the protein CASSAQGNYEQYF. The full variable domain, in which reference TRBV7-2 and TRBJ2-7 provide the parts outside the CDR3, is GAGVSQSPSNKVTEKGKDVELRCDPISGHTALYWYRQSLGQGLEFLIYFQGNSAPDKSGLPSDRFSAERTGGSVSTLTIQRTQQEDSAVYLCASSAQGNYEQYFGPGTRLTVT.

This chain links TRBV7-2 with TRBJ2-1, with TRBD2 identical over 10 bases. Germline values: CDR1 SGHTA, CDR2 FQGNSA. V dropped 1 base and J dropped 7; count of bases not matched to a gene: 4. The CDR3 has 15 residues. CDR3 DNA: TGTGCCAGCAGCTTAGGCGTTAGCGGGGGGAATGAGCAGTTCTTC. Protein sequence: CASSLGVSGGNEQFF.

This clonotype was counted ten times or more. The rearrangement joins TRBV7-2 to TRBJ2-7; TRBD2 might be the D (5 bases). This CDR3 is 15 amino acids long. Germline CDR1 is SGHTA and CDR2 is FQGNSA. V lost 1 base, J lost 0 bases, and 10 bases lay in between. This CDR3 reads CASSLGGSASYEQYF. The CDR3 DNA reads TGTGCCAGCAGCTTAGGAGGGAGTGCCTCCTACGAGCAGTACTTC.

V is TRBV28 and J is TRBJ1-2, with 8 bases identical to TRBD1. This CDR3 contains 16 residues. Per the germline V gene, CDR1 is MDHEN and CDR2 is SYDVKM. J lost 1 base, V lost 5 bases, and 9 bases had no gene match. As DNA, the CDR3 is TGTGCCAGCAGTACCGGACAGGGAGAAATTAACTATGGCTACACCTTC. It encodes CASSTGQGEINYGYTF.

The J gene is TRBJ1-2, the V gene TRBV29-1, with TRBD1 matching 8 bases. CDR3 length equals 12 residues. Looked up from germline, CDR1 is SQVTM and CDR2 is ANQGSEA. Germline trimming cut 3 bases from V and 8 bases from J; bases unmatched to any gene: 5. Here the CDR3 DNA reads TGCAGCGTTGAGGCAGGGGGCGGGGGCTACACCTTC. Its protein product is CSVEAGGGGYTF.

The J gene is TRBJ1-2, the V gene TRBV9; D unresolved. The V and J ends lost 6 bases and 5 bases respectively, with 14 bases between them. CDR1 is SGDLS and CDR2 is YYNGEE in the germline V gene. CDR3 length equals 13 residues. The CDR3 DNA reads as TGTGCCAGCAACCAGATTAGTGTTTATGGCTACACCTTC. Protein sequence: CASNQISVYGYTF.

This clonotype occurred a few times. The CDR3 here is CASSQVGLISTQYF. The CDR3 coding sequence is TGTGCCAGCAGCCAAGTCGGTCTGATCTCGACCCAGTACTTC. The V call is TRBV14, the J call TRBJ2-5; the D is unclear. V dropped 1 base and J dropped 7 bases, with 13 bases sitting between them. Germline V lookup: CDR1 SGHDN, CDR2 FVKESK. This CDR3 spans 14 amino acids. The full variable domain, with the rest looked up from reference TRBV14 and TRBJ2-5, is EAGVTQFPSHSVIEKGQTVTLRCDPISGHDNLYWYRRVMGKEIKFLLHFVKESKQDESGMPNNRFLAERTGGTYSTLKVQPAELEDSGVYFCASSQVGLISTQYFGPGTRLLVL.

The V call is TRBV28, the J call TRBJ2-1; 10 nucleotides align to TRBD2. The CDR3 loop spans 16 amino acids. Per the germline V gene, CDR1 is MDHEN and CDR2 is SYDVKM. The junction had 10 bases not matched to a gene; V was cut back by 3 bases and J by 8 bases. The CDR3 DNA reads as TGTGCCAGCAGTTTCCGGCTAGCGGGGGCCACCGATGAGCAGTTCTTC. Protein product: CASSFRLAGATDEQFF. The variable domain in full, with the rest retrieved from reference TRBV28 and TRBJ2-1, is DVKVTQSSRYLVKRTGEKVFLECVQDMDHENMFWYRQDPGLGLRLIYFSYDVKMKEKGDIPEGYSVSREKKERFSLILESASTNQTSMYLCASSFRLAGATDEQFFGPGTRLTVL.

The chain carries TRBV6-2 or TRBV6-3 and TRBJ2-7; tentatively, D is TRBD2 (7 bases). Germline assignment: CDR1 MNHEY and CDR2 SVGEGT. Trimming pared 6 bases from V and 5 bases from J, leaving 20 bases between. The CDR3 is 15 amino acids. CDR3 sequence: CASSTWRGGWNEQYF. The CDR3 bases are TGTGCCAGCAGCACGTGGAGGGGGGGCTGGAACGAGCAGTACTTC.